This T cell receptor beta chain was profiled in a study of shared clonotypes between healthy human individuals. Study conclusions and caveats: In having few donors, the study represented limited genetic and exposure-history diversity. When compared with the clonotypes that were shared by all four sorted-subset donors, the non-shared clonotypes turned out to have lower generation probabilities. Larger richness was generally estimated for naive than memory subsets. For naive CD4 cells, roughly 4.6% of clonotypes were shared across several donors.

The assay was immunoSEQ multiplex PCR, and TCRdb's table has in-frame clones only and misses some. The table includes more than 90,000 clones, 65% to 70% detected once. Germline-derived CDR1 and CDR2 are SGHDT and YYEEEE. Trimming left V 1 base short and J 2 bases short, with 22 bases between. This CDR3 has 18 residues. As concerns this clone: The antigen remains unidentified.

The specimen sequenced was memory CD8+ T cells sorted from blood. Subset defined: CD45RO+ cells pooled with CCR7-negative TemRA cells. The rearrangement uses TRBV5-6 and TRBJ2-7; D is undetermined. The receptor's source is a man aged 25-45 years in good health. The CDR3 protein is CASSLFSTSDWWTYEQYF. In DNA, the CDR3 is TGTGCCAGCAGCTTGTTTAGTACCTCAGATTGGTGGACCTACGAGCAGTACTTC.